This section outlines one TCR beta chain sequence together with its context. Its antigen is not known. Sequencing was performed with immunoSEQ multiplex PCR; in TCRdb, only in-frame clones are kept and a portion is missing. The sample yields roughly 130,000 clones, 88% seen once. The sample comes from a study of PD-1 blockade in mismatch repair-deficient tumors. Whole-study findings and limits: Tumor-resident clones, often undetectable pretreatment in blood, expanded then contracted after pembrolizumab.

V dropped 5 bases and J dropped 4 bases, with 15 bases sitting between them. The CDR3 covers 15 residues. Germline lookup yields CDR1 SGHVS and CDR2 FNYEAQ. The V gene is TRBV7-6, the J gene TRBJ1-3; D might be TRBD1 (5 bases). The starting material was peripheral blood, obtained approximately 71 weeks after starting pembrolizumab. The sequence was collected from an adult with mismatch repair-deficient cancer. DNA for the CDR3: TGTGCCAGCAGCCCCTGGGGGGATTCGGGAAACACCATATATTTT. Translated: CASSPWGDSGNTIYF.